What follows are 20 T cell receptor beta chains derived from one specimen sequenced in a study of blood T cell repertoires in COVID-19. TCRdb's table, derived via immunoSEQ multiplex PCR, lists solely in-frame clones and lacks some. The data show roughly 300,000 clones, with around 87% seen just once and approximately 8% held by the top ten. The sample was peripheral blood. Every receptor here comes from a woman aged 45 to 65 who had recovered from COVID-19.

The table lists this clone with a few counts. This chain uses TRBV9 with TRBJ2-7; tentatively, D is TRBD2 (5 bases). CDR1 is SGDLS and CDR2 is YYNGEE in the germline V gene. The CDR3 extends over 14 amino acids. Trimming pared 4 bases from V and 1 base from J, leaving 12 bases between. The chain's CDR3 is CASSPDGLSYEQYF. The CDR3 DNA reads TGTGCCAGCAGCCCCGACGGACTGTCCTACGAGCAGTACTTC.

The V gene is TRBV28, the J gene TRBJ1-6, with D perhaps TRBD1 (5 bases). CDR1 MDHEN and CDR2 SYDVKM come from the germline V gene. V shed 6 bases and J shed 8 bases, with 17 bases lying between them. This CDR3 spans 15 amino acids. This CDR3 is CASRYGGGTHSPLHF. As DNA, the CDR3 is TGTGCCAGCAGGTACGGCGGGGGGACCCATTCACCCCTCCACTTT. Complete variable domain (other parts from reference TRBV28 and TRBJ1-6): DVKVTQSSRYLVKRTGEKVFLECVQDMDHENMFWYRQDPGLGLRLIYFSYDVKMKEKGDIPEGYSVSREKKERFSLILESASTNQTSMYLCASRYGGGTHSPLHFGNGTRLTVT.

This chain connects TRBV28 to TRBJ1-4, with 7 bases that match TRBD1. This CDR3 has 16 amino acids. The germline CDR1 and CDR2 sequences are MDHEN and SYDVKM. Trimming at V came to 10 bases and at J to 0 bases, leaving 11 bases not matched to a gene. CDR3: CATARGISSTNEKLFF. The CDR3, as DNA: TGTGCCACCGCCAGGGGGATCAGTTCAACTAATGAAAAACTGTTTTTT.

The J gene is TRBJ2-3, the V gene TRBV6-5, with 10 bases matching TRBD2. The length of the CDR3 is 14 residues. Germline CDR1 and CDR2: MNHEY and SVGAGI. With V trimmed by 6 bases and J by 3 bases, 3 bases remained unmatched. In DNA, the CDR3 is TGTGCCAGCAGGGCTAGCGGGGGAACAGATACGCAGTATTTT. Its protein product is CASRASGGTDTQYF.

The gene calls are TRBV9 and TRBJ2-5; TRBD1 agrees at 8 bases. V lost 0 bases and J lost 3; bases outside the gene matches: 4. CDR1 SGDLS and CDR2 YYNGEE come from the germline V gene. CDR3 length equals 15 residues. CDR3 DNA sequence: TGTGCCAGCAGCGTAGAAGGACAGGGAAAAGAGACCCAGTACTTC. Encoded protein: CASSVEGQGKETQYF.

V usage is TRBV24-1 and J usage is TRBJ1-5, with unresolved D. The CDR3 contains 16 residues. Trimming took off 3 bases at V and 0 bases at J, with 11 bases between the two ends. Germline V gene lookup returns CDR1 KGHDR and CDR2 SFDVKD. CDR3: CATSDPRQDSNQPQHF. As DNA, the CDR3 is TGTGCCACCAGTGATCCCCGGCAGGATAGCAATCAGCCCCAGCATTTT.

The V and J genes are TRBV28 and TRBJ2-1; 7 bases map to TRBD1. The CDR3 covers 14 residues. CDR1 MDHEN and CDR2 SYDVKM come from the germline V gene. V dropped 10 bases and J dropped 7; count of bases not matched to a gene: 13. Here the CDR3 reads CATLSRQGMNEQFF. The CDR3 coding sequence is TGTGCCACCCTGTCGAGACAGGGAATGAATGAGCAGTTCTTC.

This chain connects TRBV5-5 to TRBJ1-4, with TRBD1 as a possible D gene (6 bases). CDR1 is SGHKS and CDR2 is YYEKEE in the germline V gene (reference sequence). The CDR3 extends over 14 amino acids. V was shortened by 2 bases and J by 4 bases, with 9 bases between the two germline ends. The CDR3 DNA is TGTGCCAGCAGCTTTTTGGACAGTAATGAAAAACTGTTTTTT. Amino acids: CASSFLDSNEKLFF.

The chain combines TRBV6-5 with TRBJ1-4; TRBD1 matches 9 bases. The J segment lost 6 bases and the V segment lost 6 bases, leaving 5 bases of the junction unmatched. Germline V lookup: CDR1 MNHEY, CDR2 SVGAGI. The CDR3 loop spans 14 amino acids. The CDR3 DNA follows: TGTGCCAGCAGCGCCGGGACAGGGTATGAAAAACTGTTTTTT. Amino acid sequence: CASSAGTGYEKLFF.

The chain carries TRBV11-2 and TRBJ2-7, with D maybe TRBD2 (5 bases). The germline gives CDR1 SGHAT, CDR2 FQNNGV. V was pared by 4 bases and J by 4 bases, with 17 bases between. The CDR3 is 15 residues long. CDR3 region: CASSSTQADPYEQYF. The CDR3 coding sequence is TGTGCCAGCAGCTCAACGCAAGCGGACCCTTACGAGCAGTACTTC. Based on the CDR3 plus reference TRBV11-2 and TRBJ2-7, the full variable domain is EAGVAQSPRYKIIEKRQSVAFWCNPISGHATLYWYQQILGQGPKLLIQFQNNGVVDDSQLPKDRFSAERLKGVDSTLKIQPAKLEDSAVYLCASSSTQADPYEQYFGPGTRLTVT.

CDR3 bases: TGTGCCAGCAGTTTATTCGCAGGGGAGTCACCCCTCCACTTT. This sequence encodes CASSLFAGESPLHF. This chain connects TRBV27 to TRBJ1-6, with D perhaps matching TRBD1 (6 bases). The germline V gene encodes CDR1 MNHEY and CDR2 SMNVEV (reference sequence). The CDR3 is 14 residues long. V shed 1 base and J shed 10 bases, with 11 bases lying between them.

The chain recombines TRBV7-9 with TRBJ2-1, with unresolved D. With 2 bases removed from V and 3 bases from J, the gap between germline ends came to 8 bases. Looked up from germline, CDR1 is SEHNR and CDR2 is FQNEAQ (reference sequence). The CDR3 has 14 residues. Written as DNA, the CDR3 is TGTGCCAGCAGCTTATATGAGAACTACAATGAGCAGTTCTTC. Amino acids: CASSLYENYNEQFF.

The chain carries TRBV5-5 and TRBJ2-3; D might be TRBD1 (6 bases). This CDR3 has 15 residues. V lost 0 bases and J lost 0, with 8 bases in between. The germline gives CDR1 SGHKS, CDR2 YYEKEE (reference sequence). CDR3 nucleotide sequence: TGTGCCAGCAGCTTGGGGCAGGGGAGCACAGATACGCAGTATTTT. Translated, it gives CASSLGQGSTDTQYF.

In this sample, this clone turned up once. The V and J genes are TRBV19 and TRBJ2-3, with 12 bases identical to TRBD2. The CDR3 length is 17 residues. Germline CDR1 LNHDA, CDR2 SQIVND (reference sequence). V lost 0 bases and J lost 5; bases outside the gene matches: 6. The CDR3 spells CASSIDPSGGARDTQYF. DNA for the CDR3: TGTGCCAGTAGTATAGATCCTAGCGGGGGGGCAAGAGATACGCAGTATTTT.

This clone was counted only a few times. The rearrangement uses TRBV2 and TRBJ2-7; D perhaps matches TRBD1 (6 bases). Germline V gives CDR1 SNHLY, CDR2 FYNNEI. CDR3 size: 15 residues. The V gene lost 5 bases and the J gene lost 2 bases, with 16 bases spanning the gap. CDR3: CASSTQGNGPYEQYF. Here the CDR3 DNA reads TGTGCCAGCAGTACCCAGGGGAATGGGCCCTACGAGCAGTACTTC.

The chain combines TRBV7-9 with TRBJ1-1; D remains unclear. The CDR3 spans 16 residues. Germline values: CDR1 SEHNR, CDR2 FQNEAQ (reference sequence). The germline V and J ends were trimmed by 8 bases and 0 bases, with 19 bases remaining between them. DNA for the CDR3: TGTGCCAGCCGCCCCTCGGGATCAGGCGTGAACACTGAAGCTTTCTTT. Protein product: CASRPSGSGVNTEAFF.

Only one count was recorded for this clone. V is TRBV10-2 and J is TRBJ2-1; D is unresolved. The CDR3 is 12 amino acids. Germline V gives CDR1 WSHSY, CDR2 SAAADI. Trimming left V 1 base short and J 7 bases short, with 5 bases between. The DNA of the CDR3 is TGCGCCAGCAGTGAGTTTCGGAATGAGCAGTTCTTC. Protein product: CASSEFRNEQFF.

The V call is TRBV1, the J call TRBJ2-1; the table gives TRBD2 as D, unverified against the DNA. TRBV1 is assigned pseudogene status. The CDR3 is made up of 15 amino acids. Written as DNA, the CDR3 is TGCACCAGCAGGCCGAGCGGGGGCTCCTACAATGAGCAGTTCTTC. It translates to CTSRPSGGSYNEQFF.

This clone was observed once. The chain uses TRBV11-2 and TRBJ2-3; 8 bases agree with TRBD2. The junction had 10 bases not matched to a gene; V was cut back by 6 bases and J by 8 bases. Germline V gives CDR1 SGHAT, CDR2 FQNNGV. The CDR3 is 14 amino acids. CDR3 residues: CASSSGGSDPTQYF. The CDR3 region has the DNA TGTGCCAGCAGTTCGGGGGGGTCGGACCCTACGCAGTATTTT.

V gene TRBV6-5 combines with J gene TRBJ2-3; 7 bases line up with TRBD2. Unmatched junction bases numbered 7, after V lost 2 bases and J lost 2 bases. The length of the CDR3 is 16 residues. Looked up from germline, CDR1 is MNHEY and CDR2 is SVGAGI. CDR3 coding DNA: TGTGCCAGCAGTTACCCACAGCGGGACTTCACAGATACGCAGTATTTT. It specifies CASSYPQRDFTDTQYF.